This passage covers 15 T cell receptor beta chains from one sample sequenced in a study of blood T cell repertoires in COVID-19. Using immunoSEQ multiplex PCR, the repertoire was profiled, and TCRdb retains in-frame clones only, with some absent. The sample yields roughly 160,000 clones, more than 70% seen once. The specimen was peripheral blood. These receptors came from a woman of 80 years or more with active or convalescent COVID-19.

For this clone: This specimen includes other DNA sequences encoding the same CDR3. The CDR3 loop is CASSLDSSGNTIYF. The CDR3 DNA sequence: TGCGCCAGCAGCTTGGACAGCTCTGGAAACACCATATATTTT. This chain uses TRBV5-1 with TRBJ1-3, with D uncertain. The length of the CDR3 is 14 residues. Germline V CDR1 and CDR2: SGHRS, YFSETQ. The V end lost 0 bases, the J end lost 0 bases, and 4 bases lay between the germline ends. Variable domain in full (rest from reference TRBV5-1 and TRBJ1-3): KAGVTQTPRYLIKTRGQQVTLSCSPISGHRSVSWYQQTPGQGLQFLFEYFSETQRNKGNFPGRFSGRQFSNSRSEMNVSTLELGDSALYLCASSLDSSGNTIYFGEGSWLTVV.

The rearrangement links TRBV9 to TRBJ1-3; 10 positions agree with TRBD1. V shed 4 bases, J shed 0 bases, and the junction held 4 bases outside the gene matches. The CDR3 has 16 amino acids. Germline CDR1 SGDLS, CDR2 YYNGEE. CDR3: CASSIGQGGSGNTIYF. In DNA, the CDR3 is TGTGCCAGCAGCATAGGACAGGGGGGCTCTGGAAACACCATATATTTT.

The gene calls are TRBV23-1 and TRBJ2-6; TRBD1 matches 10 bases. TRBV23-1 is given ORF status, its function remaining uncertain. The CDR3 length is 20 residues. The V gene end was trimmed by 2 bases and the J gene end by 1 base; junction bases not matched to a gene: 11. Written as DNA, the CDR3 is TGCGCCAGCAGTCAAAGCTACAGGGGACAGGGGTTTTCTGGGGCCAACGTCCTGACTTTC. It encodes CASSQSYRGQGFSGANVLTF.

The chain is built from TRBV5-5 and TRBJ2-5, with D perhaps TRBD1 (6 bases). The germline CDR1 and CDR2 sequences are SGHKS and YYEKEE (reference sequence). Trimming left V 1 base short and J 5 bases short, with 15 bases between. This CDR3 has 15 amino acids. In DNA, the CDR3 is TGTGCCAGCAGCTTGTTCGTTCAGGGGATCGAGACCCAGTACTTC. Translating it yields CASSLFVQGIETQYF. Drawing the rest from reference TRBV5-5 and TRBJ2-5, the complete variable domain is DAGVTQSPTHLIKTRGQQVTLRCSPISGHKSVSWYQQVLGQGPQFIFQYYEKEERGRGNFPDRFSARQFPNYSSELNVNALLLGDSALYLCASSLFVQGIETQYFGPGTRLLVL.

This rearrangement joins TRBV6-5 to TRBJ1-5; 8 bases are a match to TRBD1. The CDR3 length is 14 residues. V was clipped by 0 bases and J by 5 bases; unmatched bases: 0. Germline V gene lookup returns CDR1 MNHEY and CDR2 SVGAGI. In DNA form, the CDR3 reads TGTGCCAGCAGTTACTCGACAGGGGATCAGCCCCAGCATTTT. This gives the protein CASSYSTGDQPQHF.

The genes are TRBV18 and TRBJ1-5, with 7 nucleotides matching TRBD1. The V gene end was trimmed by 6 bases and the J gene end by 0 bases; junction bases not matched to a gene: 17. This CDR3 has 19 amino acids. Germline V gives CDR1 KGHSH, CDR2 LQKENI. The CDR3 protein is CASSLIRDSLTFSNQPQHF. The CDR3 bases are TGTGCCAGCTCTTTAATTAGGGACAGTTTAACCTTTAGCAATCAGCCCCAGCATTTT.

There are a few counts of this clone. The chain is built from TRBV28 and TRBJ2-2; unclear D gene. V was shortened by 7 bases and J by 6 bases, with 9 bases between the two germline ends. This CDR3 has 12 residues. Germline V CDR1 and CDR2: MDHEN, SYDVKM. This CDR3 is CASTDIAGELFF. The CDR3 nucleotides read TGTGCCAGCACCGACATCGCCGGGGAGCTGTTTTTT.

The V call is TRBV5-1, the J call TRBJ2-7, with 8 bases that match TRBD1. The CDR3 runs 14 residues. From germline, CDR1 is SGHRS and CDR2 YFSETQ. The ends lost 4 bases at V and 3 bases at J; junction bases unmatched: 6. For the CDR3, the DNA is TGCGCCAGCAGCGGCGGACAGGGCTTCTACGAGCAGTACTTC. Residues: CASSGGQGFYEQYF.

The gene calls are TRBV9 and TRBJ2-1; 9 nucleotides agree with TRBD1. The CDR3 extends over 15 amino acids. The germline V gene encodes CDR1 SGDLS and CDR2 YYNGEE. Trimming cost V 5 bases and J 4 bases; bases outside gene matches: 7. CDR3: CASRPTGGRYNEQFF. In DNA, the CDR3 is TGTGCCAGCAGGCCTACAGGGGGCAGGTACAATGAGCAGTTCTTC.

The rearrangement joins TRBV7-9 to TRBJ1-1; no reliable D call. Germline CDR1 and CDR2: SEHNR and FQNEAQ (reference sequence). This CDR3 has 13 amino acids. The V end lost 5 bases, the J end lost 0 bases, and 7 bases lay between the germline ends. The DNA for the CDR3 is TGTGCCAGCAGCCCGAGGATGAACACTGAAGCTTTCTTT. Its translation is CASSPRMNTEAFF.

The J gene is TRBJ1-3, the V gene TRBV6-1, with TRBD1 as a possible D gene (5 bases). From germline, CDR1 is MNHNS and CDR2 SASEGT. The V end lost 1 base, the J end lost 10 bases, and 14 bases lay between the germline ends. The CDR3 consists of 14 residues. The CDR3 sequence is CASSEERQLVTIYF. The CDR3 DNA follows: TGTGCCAGCAGTGAAGAGAGACAGCTCGTGACCATATATTTT.

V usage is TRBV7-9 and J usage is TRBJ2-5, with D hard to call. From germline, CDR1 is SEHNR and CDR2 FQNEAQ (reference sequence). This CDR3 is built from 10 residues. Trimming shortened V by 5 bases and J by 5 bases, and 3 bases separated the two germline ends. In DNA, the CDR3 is TGTGCCAGCAGCGGCGAGACCCAGTACTTC. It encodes CASSGETQYF.

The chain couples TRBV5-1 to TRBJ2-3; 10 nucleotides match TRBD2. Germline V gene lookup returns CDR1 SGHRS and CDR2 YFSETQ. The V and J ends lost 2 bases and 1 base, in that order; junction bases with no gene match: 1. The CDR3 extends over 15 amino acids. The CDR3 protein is CASSFLAGGTDTQYF. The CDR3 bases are TGCGCCAGCAGCTTTCTAGCGGGAGGCACAGATACGCAGTATTTT.

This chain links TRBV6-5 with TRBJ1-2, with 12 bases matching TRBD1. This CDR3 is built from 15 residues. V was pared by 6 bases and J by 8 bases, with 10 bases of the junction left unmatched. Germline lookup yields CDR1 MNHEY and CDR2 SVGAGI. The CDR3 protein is CASRSPGQGASGYTF. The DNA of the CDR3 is TGTGCCAGCAGGTCCCCGGGACAGGGGGCTTCCGGCTACACCTTC.

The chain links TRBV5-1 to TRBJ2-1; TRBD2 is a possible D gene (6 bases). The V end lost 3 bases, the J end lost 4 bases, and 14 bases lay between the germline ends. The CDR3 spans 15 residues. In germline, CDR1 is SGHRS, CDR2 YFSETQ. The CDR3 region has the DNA TGCGCCAGCAGCTCTAATAGCGGAAGATACAATGAGCAGTTCTTC. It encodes CASSSNSGRYNEQFF. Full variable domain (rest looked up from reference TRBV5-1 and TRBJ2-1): KAGVTQTPRYLIKTRGQQVTLSCSPISGHRSVSWYQQTPGQGLQFLFEYFSETQRNKGNFPGRFSGRQFSNSRSEMNVSTLELGDSALYLCASSSNSGRYNEQFFGPGTRLTVL.